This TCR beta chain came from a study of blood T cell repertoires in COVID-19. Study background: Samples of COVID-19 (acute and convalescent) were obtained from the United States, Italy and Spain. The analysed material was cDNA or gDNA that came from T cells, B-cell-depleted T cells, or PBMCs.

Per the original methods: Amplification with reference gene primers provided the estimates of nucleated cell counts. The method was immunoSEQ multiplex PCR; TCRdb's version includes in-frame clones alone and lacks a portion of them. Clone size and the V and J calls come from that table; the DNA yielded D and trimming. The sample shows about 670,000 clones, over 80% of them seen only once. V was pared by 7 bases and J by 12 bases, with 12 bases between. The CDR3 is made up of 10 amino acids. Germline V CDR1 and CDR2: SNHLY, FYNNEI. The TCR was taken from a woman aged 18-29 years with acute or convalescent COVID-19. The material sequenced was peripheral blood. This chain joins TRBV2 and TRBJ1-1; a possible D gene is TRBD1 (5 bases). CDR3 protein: CASNGRVTFF. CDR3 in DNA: TGTGCCAGCAATGGCAGGGTAACTTTCTTT.